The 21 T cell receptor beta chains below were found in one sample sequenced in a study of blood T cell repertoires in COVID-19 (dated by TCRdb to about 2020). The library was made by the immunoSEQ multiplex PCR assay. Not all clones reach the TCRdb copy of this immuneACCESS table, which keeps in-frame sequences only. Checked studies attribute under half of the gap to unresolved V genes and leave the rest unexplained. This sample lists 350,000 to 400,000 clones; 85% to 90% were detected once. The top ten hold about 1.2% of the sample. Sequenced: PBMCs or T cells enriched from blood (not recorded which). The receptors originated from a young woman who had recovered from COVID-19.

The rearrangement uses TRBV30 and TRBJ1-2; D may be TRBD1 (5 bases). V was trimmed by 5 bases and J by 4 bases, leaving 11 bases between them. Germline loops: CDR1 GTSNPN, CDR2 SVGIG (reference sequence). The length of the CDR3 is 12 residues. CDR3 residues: CAWGDGGYGYTF. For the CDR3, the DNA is TGTGCCTGGGGGGACGGGGGCTATGGCTACACCTTC.

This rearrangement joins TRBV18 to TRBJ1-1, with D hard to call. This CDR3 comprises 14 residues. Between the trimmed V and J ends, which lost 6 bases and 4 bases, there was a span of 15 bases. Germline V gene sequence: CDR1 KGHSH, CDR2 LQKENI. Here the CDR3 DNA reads TGTGCCAGCTCCGAGGCCTTGTCTAGCACTGAAGCTTTCTTT. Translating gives CASSEALSSTEAFF.

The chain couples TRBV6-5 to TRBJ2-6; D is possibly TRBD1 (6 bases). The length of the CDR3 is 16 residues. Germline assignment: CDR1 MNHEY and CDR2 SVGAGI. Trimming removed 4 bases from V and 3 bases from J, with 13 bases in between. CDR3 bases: TGTGCCAGCAGTTCCGGGCAGGGGAGTGGGGCCAACGTCCTGACTTTC. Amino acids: CASSSGQGSGANVLTF.

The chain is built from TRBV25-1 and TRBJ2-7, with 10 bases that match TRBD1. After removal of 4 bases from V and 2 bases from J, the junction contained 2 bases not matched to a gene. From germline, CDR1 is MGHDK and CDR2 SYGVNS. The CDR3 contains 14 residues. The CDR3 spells CASSAGQGPYEQYF. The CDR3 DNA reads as TGTGCCAGCAGTGCGGGACAGGGGCCCTACGAGCAGTACTTC.

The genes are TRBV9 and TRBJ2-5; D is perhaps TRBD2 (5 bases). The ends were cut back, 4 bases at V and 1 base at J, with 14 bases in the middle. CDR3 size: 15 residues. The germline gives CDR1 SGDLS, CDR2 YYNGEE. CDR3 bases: TGTGCCAGCAGCCCAGAGGGCAGGTTCCAAGAGACCCAGTACTTC. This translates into CASSPEGRFQETQYF.

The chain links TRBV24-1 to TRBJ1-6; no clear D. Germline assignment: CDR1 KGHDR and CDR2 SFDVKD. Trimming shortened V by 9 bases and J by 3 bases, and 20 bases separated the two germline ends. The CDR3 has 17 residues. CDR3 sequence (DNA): TGTGCCACCTCACGCCTTTCCGGCAGGATCTATAATTCACCCCTCCACTTT. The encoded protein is CATSRLSGRIYNSPLHF.

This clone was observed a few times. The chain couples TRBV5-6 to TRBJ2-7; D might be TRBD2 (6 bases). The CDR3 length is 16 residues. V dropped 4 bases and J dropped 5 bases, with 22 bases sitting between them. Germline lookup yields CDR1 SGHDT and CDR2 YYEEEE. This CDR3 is CASSRGIRRVKHEQYF. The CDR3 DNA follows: TGTGCCAGCAGCCGGGGGATTCGGAGGGTTAAACACGAGCAGTACTTC.

The CDR3 loop is CASSWDRGTTDTEAFF. CDR3 DNA: TGCGCCAGCAGCTGGGACAGGGGCACAACGGACACTGAAGCTTTCTTT. The chain links TRBV5-1 to TRBJ1-1, with 10 bases that match TRBD1. This CDR3 contains 16 residues. V was clipped by 3 bases and J by 3 bases; unmatched bases: 8. Germline V gene sequence: CDR1 SGHRS, CDR2 YFSETQ. Filled out from reference TRBV5-1 and TRBJ1-1, the complete variable domain reads KAGVTQTPRYLIKTRGQQVTLSCSPISGHRSVSWYQQTPGQGLQFLFEYFSETQRNKGNFPGRFSGRQFSNSRSEMNVSTLELGDSALYLCASSWDRGTTDTEAFFGQGTRLTVV.

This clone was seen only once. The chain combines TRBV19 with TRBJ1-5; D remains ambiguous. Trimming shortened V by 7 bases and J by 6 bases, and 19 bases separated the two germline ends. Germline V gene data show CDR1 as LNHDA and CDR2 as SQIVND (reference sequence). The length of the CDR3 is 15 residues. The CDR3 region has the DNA TGTGCCAGTAAAAAGGCACAGTTGGAAGGTCAGCCCCAGCATTTT. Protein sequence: CASKKAQLEGQPQHF. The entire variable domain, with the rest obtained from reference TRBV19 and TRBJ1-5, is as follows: DGGITQSPKYLFRKEGQNVTLSCEQNLNHDAMYWYRQDPGQGLRLIYYSQIVNDFQKGDIAEGYSVSREKKESFPLTVTSAQKNPTAFYLCASKKAQLEGQPQHFGDGTRLSIL.

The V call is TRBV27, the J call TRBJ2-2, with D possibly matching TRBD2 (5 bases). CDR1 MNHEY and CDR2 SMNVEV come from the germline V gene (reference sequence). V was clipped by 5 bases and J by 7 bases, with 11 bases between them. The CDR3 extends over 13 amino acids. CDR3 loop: CASSPMGVGELFF. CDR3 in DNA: TGTGCCAGCAGTCCCATGGGAGTCGGGGAGCTGTTTTTT.

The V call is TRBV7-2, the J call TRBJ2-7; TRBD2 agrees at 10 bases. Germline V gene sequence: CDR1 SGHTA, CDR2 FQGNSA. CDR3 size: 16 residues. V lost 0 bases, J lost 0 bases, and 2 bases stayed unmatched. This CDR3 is CASSLAGLAASYEQYF. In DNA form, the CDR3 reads TGTGCCAGCAGCTTAGCTGGACTAGCGGCCTCCTACGAGCAGTACTTC.

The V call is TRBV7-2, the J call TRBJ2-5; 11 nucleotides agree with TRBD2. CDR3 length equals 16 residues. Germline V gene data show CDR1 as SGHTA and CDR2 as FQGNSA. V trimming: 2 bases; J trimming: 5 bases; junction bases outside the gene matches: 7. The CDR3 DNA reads TGTGCCAGCAGCTTAAGAATAGCGGGGGGGCCGGAGACCCAGTACTTC. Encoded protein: CASSLRIAGGPETQYF.

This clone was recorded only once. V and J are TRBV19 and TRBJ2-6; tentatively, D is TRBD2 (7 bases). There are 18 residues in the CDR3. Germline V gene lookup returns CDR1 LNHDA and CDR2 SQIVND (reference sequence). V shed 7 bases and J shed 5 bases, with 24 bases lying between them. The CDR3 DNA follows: TGTGCCAGTACAGCCGGAGGGGGGGCGTCCCTTAGGGCCAACGTCCTGACTTTC. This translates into CASTAGGGASLRANVLTF. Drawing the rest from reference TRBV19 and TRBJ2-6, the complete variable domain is DGGITQSPKYLFRKEGQNVTLSCEQNLNHDAMYWYRQDPGQGLRLIYYSQIVNDFQKGDIAEGYSVSREKKESFPLTVTSAQKNPTAFYLCASTAGGGASLRANVLTFGAGSRLTVL.

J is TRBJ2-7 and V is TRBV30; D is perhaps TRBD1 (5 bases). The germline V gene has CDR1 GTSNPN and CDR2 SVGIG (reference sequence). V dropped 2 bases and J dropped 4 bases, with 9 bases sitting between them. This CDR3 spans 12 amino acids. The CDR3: CAWSSRAYEQYF. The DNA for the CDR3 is TGTGCCTGGAGTTCCAGGGCTTACGAGCAGTACTTC.

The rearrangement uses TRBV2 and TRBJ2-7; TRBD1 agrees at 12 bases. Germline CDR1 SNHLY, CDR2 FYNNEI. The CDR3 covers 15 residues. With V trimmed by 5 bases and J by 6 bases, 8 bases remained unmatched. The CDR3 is CASSPPGQGAGEQYF. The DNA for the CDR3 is TGTGCCAGCAGTCCCCCGGGACAGGGGGCGGGCGAGCAGTACTTC.

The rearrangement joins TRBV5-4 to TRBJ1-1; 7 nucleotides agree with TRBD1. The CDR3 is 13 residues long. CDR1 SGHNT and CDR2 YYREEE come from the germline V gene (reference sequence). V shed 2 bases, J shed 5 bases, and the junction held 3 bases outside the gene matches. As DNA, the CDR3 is TGTGCCAGCAGCTTTGTGGGACAGACTGAAGCTTTCTTT. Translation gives CASSFVGQTEAFF.

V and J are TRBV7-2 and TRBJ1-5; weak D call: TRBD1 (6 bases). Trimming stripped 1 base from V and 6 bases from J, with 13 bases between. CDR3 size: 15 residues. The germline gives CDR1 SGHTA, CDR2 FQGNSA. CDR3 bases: TGTGCCAGCAGCTTAGTACAGGGCCCTAGTCAGCCCCAGCATTTT. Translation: CASSLVQGPSQPQHF.

CDR3 sequence reads: CASSSQGRPGNTIYF. The CDR3 coding sequence is TGTGCCAGCAGTTCGCAGGGTAGACCTGGAAACACCATATATTTT. The chain is built from TRBV28 and TRBJ1-3; D is possibly TRBD1 (5 bases). Trimming pared 4 bases from V and 2 bases from J, leaving 12 bases between. The germline V gene encodes CDR1 MDHEN and CDR2 SYDVKM. CDR3 length: 15 amino acids.

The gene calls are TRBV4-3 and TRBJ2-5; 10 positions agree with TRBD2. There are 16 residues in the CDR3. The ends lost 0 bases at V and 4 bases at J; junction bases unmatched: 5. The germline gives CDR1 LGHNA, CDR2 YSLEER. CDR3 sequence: CASSQDRAGGRETQYF. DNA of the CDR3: TGCGCCAGCAGCCAAGATCGAGCGGGGGGGCGAGAGACCCAGTACTTC.

The CDR3 region is CASSLAGGGHLNEQFF. The DNA for the CDR3 is TGTGCCAGCAGCTTGGCGGGCGGGGGGCACCTCAATGAGCAGTTCTTC. This rearrangement joins TRBV5-4 to TRBJ2-1; TRBD2 matches 8 bases. Germline trimming cut 0 bases from V and 6 bases from J; bases unmatched to any gene: 8. The CDR3 covers 16 residues. Germline loops: CDR1 SGHNT, CDR2 YYREEE (reference sequence).

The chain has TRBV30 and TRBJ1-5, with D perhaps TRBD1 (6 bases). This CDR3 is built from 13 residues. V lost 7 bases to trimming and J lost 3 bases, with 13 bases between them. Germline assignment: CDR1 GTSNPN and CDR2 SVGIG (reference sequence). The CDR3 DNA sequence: TGTGCCTCTGGGCAGGGGCTCAATCAGCCCCAGCATTTT. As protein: CASGQGLNQPQHF.